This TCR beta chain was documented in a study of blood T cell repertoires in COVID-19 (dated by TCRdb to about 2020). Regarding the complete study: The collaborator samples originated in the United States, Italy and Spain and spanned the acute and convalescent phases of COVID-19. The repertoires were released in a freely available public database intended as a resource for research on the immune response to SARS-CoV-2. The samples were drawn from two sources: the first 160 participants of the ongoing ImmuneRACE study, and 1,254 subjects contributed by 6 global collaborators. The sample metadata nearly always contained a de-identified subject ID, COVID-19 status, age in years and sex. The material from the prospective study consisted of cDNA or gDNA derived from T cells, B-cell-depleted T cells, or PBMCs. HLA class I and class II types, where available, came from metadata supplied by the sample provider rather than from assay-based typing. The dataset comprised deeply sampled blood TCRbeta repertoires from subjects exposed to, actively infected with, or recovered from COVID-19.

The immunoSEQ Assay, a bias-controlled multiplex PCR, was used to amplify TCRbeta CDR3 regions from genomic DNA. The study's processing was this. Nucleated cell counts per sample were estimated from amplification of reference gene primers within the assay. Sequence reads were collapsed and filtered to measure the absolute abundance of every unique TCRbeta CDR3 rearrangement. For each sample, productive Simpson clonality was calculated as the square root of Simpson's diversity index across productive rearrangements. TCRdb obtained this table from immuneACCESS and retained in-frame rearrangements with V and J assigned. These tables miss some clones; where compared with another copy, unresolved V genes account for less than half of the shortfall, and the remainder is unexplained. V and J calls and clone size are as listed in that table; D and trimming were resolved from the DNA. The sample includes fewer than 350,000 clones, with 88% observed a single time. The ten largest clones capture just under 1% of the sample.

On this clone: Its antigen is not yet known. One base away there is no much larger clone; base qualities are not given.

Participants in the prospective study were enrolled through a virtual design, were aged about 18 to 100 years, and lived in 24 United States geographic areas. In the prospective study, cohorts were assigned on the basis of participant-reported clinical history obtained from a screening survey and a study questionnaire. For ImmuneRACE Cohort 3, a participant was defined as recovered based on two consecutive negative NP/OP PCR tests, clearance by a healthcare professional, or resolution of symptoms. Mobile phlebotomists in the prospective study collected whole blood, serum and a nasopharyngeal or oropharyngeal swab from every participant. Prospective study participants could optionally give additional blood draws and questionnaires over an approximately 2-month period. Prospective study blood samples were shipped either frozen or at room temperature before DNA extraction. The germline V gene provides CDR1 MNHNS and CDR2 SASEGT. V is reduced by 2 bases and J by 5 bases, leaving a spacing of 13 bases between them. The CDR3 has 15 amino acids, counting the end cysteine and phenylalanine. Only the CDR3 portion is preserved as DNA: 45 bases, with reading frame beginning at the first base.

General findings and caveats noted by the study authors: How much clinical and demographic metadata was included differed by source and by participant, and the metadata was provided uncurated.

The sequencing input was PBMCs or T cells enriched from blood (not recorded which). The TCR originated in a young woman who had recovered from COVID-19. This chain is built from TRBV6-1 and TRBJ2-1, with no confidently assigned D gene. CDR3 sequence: CASSESPSENNEQFF. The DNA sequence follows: TGTGCCAGCAGTGAATCTCCGTCAGAAAACAATGAGCAGTTCTTC.